This TCR beta chain is drawn from a study of T cells in Graves' hyperthyroidism and ophthalmopathy. This clonotype was detected many times. V lost 2 bases and J lost 3, with 10 bases in between. CDR1 is MNHEY, CDR2 SMNVEV, per germline (reference sequence). The CDR3 extends over 14 amino acids. It was RNA transcripts that yielded the amplified TCR beta CDR3 regions. Carried out on the TCR CDR3, a first-round RT-PCR used the HTBI primer set. A single record per CDR3 protein comes from TCRdb applying MiXCR to the multiplex PCR reads. Found here are hundreds of thousands of distinct CDR3 sequences, roughly an eighth of them singletons; the top ten hold 9.2%.

The specimen sequenced was blood. The TCR was taken from a young woman with Graves' hyperthyroidism. The chain is built from TRBV27 and TRBJ1-1; possibly TRBD1 for D (6 bases). CDR3 DNA: TGTGCCAGCAGTTTAGCAGGGGAGTACACTGAAGCTTTCTTT. Amino acids: CASSLAGEYTEAFF.